Listed below are T cell receptor beta chains from one sample, sequenced in a study of cytomegalovirus exposure and HLA in healthy donors. Sequencing used immunoSEQ multiplex PCR; TCRdb keeps in-frame clones, though not all of them. Here the sample spans around 150,000 clones, 70% to 80% being singletons. The sequenced sample consisted of PBMCs. These receptor sequences come from a man aged 50 to 60 in good health and CMV-seropositive. Both conserved end residues are part of each CDR3. Fields, in order: J gene, V gene, D gene, clone size, CDR3 DNA, CDR3 protein. The D gene is left open where the match is weak. Part of the rows lack a size; the others show once, few, many or a class for expanded clones.

>TRBJ2-7|TRBV5-1|NA|once
TGCGCCAGCAGCTTCGAGGGAGAGTCCTACGAGCAGTACTTC
CASSFEGESYEQYF
>TRBJ2-5|TRBV11-2|TRBD1|NA
TGTGCCAGCAGCTGGGGGACAGTCCCCACGATTCAGTACTTC
CASSWGTVPTIQYF
>TRBJ2-5|TRBV5-1|NA|few
TGCGCCAGCAGCTTCGGTAGCGGAAGAGGGCTCCAAGAGACCCAGTACTTC
CASSFGSGRGLQETQYF
>TRBJ2-2|TRBV10-3|TRBD2|NA
TGTGCCATCAGTAATGTAGCGGGAGGCGGCGGGGAGCTGTTTTTT
CAISNVAGGGGELFF
>TRBJ1-2|TRBV9|TRBD1|NA
TGTGCCAGCAGCCCAGGGGGACAGAACTATGGCTACACCTTC
CASSPGGQNYGYTF
>TRBJ2-3|TRBV25-1|TRBD2|NA
TGTGCCAGTCAAATAACAGCGGGAGTGGCAGATACGCAGTATTTT
CASQITAGVADTQYF
>TRBJ1-1|TRBV18|NA|NA
TGTGCCAGCTCTGTGGTGGCGAACACTGAAGCTTTCTTT
CASSVVANTEAFF
>TRBJ2-1|TRBV5-1|NA|NA
TGCGCCAGCAGAGGACAAGAGAGCTCCTACAATGAGCAGTTCTTC
CASRGQESSYNEQFF
>TRBJ1-4|TRBV7-9|TRBD1|NA
TGTGCCAGCAGCAACACCGCGACAGGGGGGGCTAATGAAAAACTGTTTTTT
CASSNTATGGANEKLFF
>TRBJ2-1|TRBV14|TRBD2|NA
TGTGCCAGCAGCCACCGCTACGGCGGAGCGGGAGGGCCTCACAATGAGCAGTTCTTC
CASSHRYGGAGGPHNEQFF
>TRBJ2-1|TRBV10-3|NA|NA
TGTGCCATCACGCCCCGGGTGATAGCGGCTGCTGGAACCTACAATGAGCAGTTCTTC
CAITPRVIAAAGTYNEQFF
>TRBJ2-7|TRBV4-1|TRBD2|NA
TGCGCCAGCAGCCAGAGTCGGCCTAGCGGATCCTACGAGCAGTACTTC
CASSQSRPSGSYEQYF
>TRBJ2-2|TRBV28|NA|few
TGTGCCAGCAGTTTTACGAACACCGGGGAGCTGTTTTTT
CASSFTNTGELFF
>TRBJ1-4|TRBV5-1|NA|NA
TGCGCCAGCTCCTGGGGCGGGAGAAATGAAAAACTGTTTTTT
CASSWGGRNEKLFF
>TRBJ2-7|TRBV7-9|NA|few
TGTGCCAGCGCGCAGGGATACGAGCAGTACTTC
CASAQGYEQYF
>TRBJ2-3|TRBV6-6|TRBD1|NA
TGTGCCAGCAGGGTGACAGGGGGCAGCACAGATACGCAGTATTTT
CASRVTGGSTDTQYF
>TRBJ1-2|TRBV28|NA|NA
TGTGCCAGCAGAATAACGAACAGGGTTCCCTATGGCTACACCTTC
CASRITNRVPYGYTF
>TRBJ2-1|TRBV7-3|TRBD2|NA
TGTGCCAGCAGCCAGACTAGCGGGAGTTATGGTGAGCAGTTCTTC
CASSQTSGSYGEQFF
>TRBJ2-7|TRBV19|TRBD1|NA
TGTGCCAGTAGTACACAGGGGGGTACCTACGAGCAGTACTTC
CASSTQGGTYEQYF
>TRBJ2-2|TRBV10-3|NA|NA
TGTGCCATCAGTGACCGGACAGTCACCGGGGAGCTGTTTTTT
CAISDRTVTGELFF
>TRBJ2-2|TRBV18|TRBD1|NA
TGTGCCAGCTCACCGCCGGGACAGGCTAAAGCCGGGGAGCTGTTTTTT
CASSPPGQAKAGELFF
>TRBJ1-1|TRBV15|NA|NA
TGTGCCACCACTTCCATCGGGGGAAATGGAGCTTTCTTT
CATTSIGGNGAFF
>TRBJ2-7|TRBV2|TRBD1|NA
TGTGCCAGCAGTCCGGGACAGGGGGGTCGCGAGCAGTACTTC
CASSPGQGGREQYF
>TRBJ2-5|TRBV19|NA|NA
TGTGCCAGTAGTATTGGGCCGACCCAAGAGACCCAGTACTTC
CASSIGPTQETQYF
>TRBJ2-7|TRBV27|TRBD1|NA
TGTGCCAGCAGTACCGACAGGGGGTTCGACGAGCAGTACTTC
CASSTDRGFDEQYF
>TRBJ2-7|TRBV6-5|TRBD1|NA
TGTGCCAGCAGTTATAGGACAGGTTCTTCCTACGAGCAGTACTTC
CASSYRTGSSYEQYF
>TRBJ1-1|TRBV9|NA|once
TGTGCCAGCAGCGCGGATTACAGGGTAATGACTGAAGCTTTCTTT
CASSADYRVMTEAFF
>TRBJ2-1|TRBV27|NA|NA
TGTGCCAGCAGTTTGGCCATGGGCGTCTACAATGAGCAGTTCTTC
CASSLAMGVYNEQFF
>TRBJ2-2|TRBV11-1|NA|NA
TGTGCCAGCAGCCCCAGGAACACCGGGGAGCTGTTTTTT
CASSPRNTGELFF
>TRBJ2-3|TRBV5-1|TRBD2|NA
TGCGCCAGCAGCCCGAGCGGGAGAGGCACAGATACGCAGTATTTT
CASSPSGRGTDTQYF
>TRBJ1-1|TRBV30|TRBD1|NA
TGTGCCTGGAAGGGCCAGACAGGGAGCGGGAACACTGAAGCTTTCTTT
CAWKGQTGSGNTEAFF
>TRBJ2-7|TRBV14|TRBD2|NA
TGTGCCAGCAGCGCCAGCGGGAGAACGTACGAGCAGTACTTC
CASSASGRTYEQYF
>TRBJ2-7|TRBV5-6|TRBD1|NA
TGTGCCAGCAGTCCACCAGGGACAGGGGTCGAGCAGTACTTC
CASSPPGTGVEQYF
>TRBJ1-2|TRBV9|NA|NA
TGTGCCAGCAGCGTAGGCAGCAGGCCTAACTATGGCTACACCTTC
CASSVGSRPNYGYTF
>TRBJ1-1|TRBV19|TRBD1|NA
TGTGCCAGTAGTTCTAAGCACAGGGGGACGGGCACTGAAGCTTTCTTT
CASSSKHRGTGTEAFF